The 22 T cell receptor beta chains listed next were all sequenced from one sample in a study of control samples from healthy donors and cancer patients (TCRdb year 2020). Libraries were built with the immunoSEQ multiplex PCR assay. TCRdb took this table from immuneACCESS and kept in-frame rearrangements with V and J called. Such tables lack part of the clones; where checked against another copy, unresolved V genes explain under half of the gap, and the rest is unexplained. For this sample the table gives roughly 120,000 clones, of which 85% to 95% were detected only once. Of the sample, 1.5% to 2% is held by the ten largest clones. Material: PBMCs. These receptors came from a man aged 45-65 years with head and neck cancer.

The chain couples TRBV10-3 to TRBJ2-5; D gene unclear. The CDR3 runs 11 residues. With 10 bases removed from V and 4 bases from J, the gap between germline ends came to 10 bases. Germline-derived CDR1 and CDR2 are ENHRY and SYGVKD. The CDR3 nucleotides are TGTGCCACGCAAGAACGAGAGACCCAGTACTTC. This translates into CATQERETQYF.

The DNA of the CDR3 is TGCGCCAGCAGGGGAGGACAGCTAACTGAAGCTTTCTTT. Its translation is CASRGGQLTEAFF. V is TRBV10-2 and J is TRBJ1-1, with D maybe TRBD1 (6 bases). Germline V gene data show CDR1 as WSHSY and CDR2 as SAAADI. Trimming shortened V by 6 bases and J by 5 bases, and 13 bases separated the two germline ends. CDR3 length: 13 residues.

V is TRBV30 and J is TRBJ1-1, with D unresolved. CDR3 length: 12 residues. The V end lost 6 bases, the J end lost 2 bases, and 10 bases lay between the germline ends. Germline V gene data show CDR1 as GTSNPN and CDR2 as SVGIG (reference sequence). CDR3 residues: CACGSTNTEAFF. The CDR3 DNA reads TGTGCCTGTGGCAGTACTAACACTGAAGCTTTCTTT.

This clone was detected only a few times. The J gene is TRBJ2-5, the V gene TRBV7-2; 13 positions agree with TRBD2. After removal of 5 bases from V and 7 bases from J, the junction contained 7 bases not matched to a gene. Germline lookup yields CDR1 SGHTA and CDR2 FQGNSA. The CDR3 contains 15 residues. The CDR3 reads CASSLTSGGLGTQYF. CDR3 DNA: TGTGCCAGCAGCCTGACTAGCGGGGGGTTGGGGACCCAGTACTTC.

V usage is TRBV29-1 and J usage is TRBJ1-5; TRBD1 is a possible D gene (5 bases). Germline loops: CDR1 SQVTM, CDR2 ANQGSEA. This CDR3 comprises 13 residues. V shed 5 bases and J shed 6 bases, with 14 bases lying between them. CDR3: CSVRRDTSQPQHF. Here the CDR3 DNA reads TGCAGCGTTCGCAGGGATACGAGTCAGCCCCAGCATTTT. Drawing the rest from reference TRBV29-1 and TRBJ1-5, the complete variable domain is SAVISQKPSRDICQRGTSLTIQCQVDSQVTMMFWYRQQPGQSLTLIATANQGSEATYESGFVIDKFPISRPNLTFSTLTVSNMSPEDSSIYLCSVRRDTSQPQHFGDGTRLSIL.

The chain employs TRBV28 and TRBJ2-7; D tentatively reads TRBD1 or TRBD2 (6 bases each). V lost 6 bases, J lost 6 bases, and 15 bases lay in between. Germline loops: CDR1 MDHEN, CDR2 SYDVKM. The length of the CDR3 is 13 residues. CDR3 sequence reads: CASRVGGPGEQYF. Here the CDR3 DNA reads TGTGCCAGCAGGGTAGGGGGGCCTGGCGAGCAGTACTTC.

In this sample, this clone turned up a few times. This sequence joins TRBV11-2 and TRBJ2-3, with TRBD2 matching 9 bases. The germline CDR1 and CDR2 sequences are SGHAT and FQNNGV. Germline trimming cut 5 bases from V and 2 bases from J; bases unmatched to any gene: 11. The CDR3 runs 17 residues. The CDR3 DNA reads as TGTGCCAGCAGCCCCGGTGGGGCGGGGGGGTACACAGATACGCAGTATTTT. This gives the protein CASSPGGAGGYTDTQYF.

This chain uses TRBV19 with TRBJ1-6; the D is unclear. This CDR3 spans 13 amino acids. Trimming pared 3 bases from V and 10 bases from J, leaving 10 bases between. CDR1 and CDR2 from the germline V gene are LNHDA and SQIVND (reference sequence). In DNA, the CDR3 is TGTGCCAGTAGTATCCAGGTCCGATCACCCCTCCACTTT. The encoded protein is CASSIQVRSPLHF.

This chain connects TRBV19 to TRBJ2-2; 8 nucleotides match TRBD1. V lost 7 bases to trimming and J lost 3 bases; unmatched junction nucleotides: 7. Germline CDR1 LNHDA, CDR2 SQIVND (reference sequence). CDR3 size: 15 residues. In nucleotides, the CDR3 is TGTGCCAGTAAGGACAGGGCGAGGGACACCGGGGAGCTGTTTTTT. Translation gives CASKDRARDTGELFF.

This clone was detected only once. The V and J genes are TRBV12-3 or TRBV12-4 and TRBJ1-2, with D tentatively TRBD1 (5 bases). This CDR3 region has 12 residues. The ends were cut back, 3 bases at V and 4 bases at J, with 6 bases in the middle. In DNA, the CDR3 is TGTGCCAGCAGTTTTACAGGCTATGGCTACACCTTC. It yields the protein CASSFTGYGYTF.

The chain's CDR3 is CASSPPRTGNTIYF. The CDR3 coding sequence is TGTGCCAGCTCACCACCGCGGACAGGAAACACCATATATTTT. The V call is TRBV18, the J call TRBJ1-3; possible D gene TRBD1, 5 bases. The ends were cut back, 0 bases at V and 4 bases at J, with 7 bases in the middle. Looked up from germline, CDR1 is KGHSH and CDR2 is LQKENI. This CDR3 is 14 amino acids long. Based on the CDR3 plus reference TRBV18 and TRBJ1-3, the full variable domain is NAGVMQNPRHLVRRRGQEARLRCSPMKGHSHVYWYRQLPEEGLKFMVYLQKENIIDESGMPKERFSAEFPKEGPSILRIQQVVRGDSAAYFCASSPPRTGNTIYFGEGSWLTVV.

The chain joins TRBV18 to TRBJ1-3, with 7 bases matching TRBD1. The junction had 7 bases not matched to a gene; V was cut back by 5 bases and J by 0 bases. The CDR3 is made up of 16 amino acids. Germline lookup yields CDR1 KGHSH and CDR2 LQKENI. In DNA form, the CDR3 reads TGTGCCAGCTCAAGGGGACAGTCCCGCTCTGGAAACACCATATATTTT. Residues: CASSRGQSRSGNTIYF.

The count of this clone is one. The chain joins TRBV7-9 to TRBJ1-3; no reliable D call. The CDR3 length is 14 residues. CDR1 and CDR2 from the germline V gene are SEHNR and FQNEAQ (reference sequence). The germline V and J ends were trimmed by 5 bases and 0 bases, with 8 bases remaining between them. Here the CDR3 DNA reads TGTGCCAGCAGCATACCTGGCTCTGGAAACACCATATATTTT. Its translation: CASSIPGSGNTIYF. The full variable domain, completed using reference TRBV7-9 and TRBJ1-3, is DTGVSQNPRHKITKRGQNVTFRCDPISEHNRLYWYRQTLGQGPEFLTYFQNEAQLEKSRLLSDRFSAERPKGSFSTLEIQRTEQGDSAMYLCASSIPGSGNTIYFGEGSWLTVV.

Here the CDR3 DNA reads TGCGCCAGCAGCCTGGAGGCCCACACCGGGGAGCTGTTTTTT. Translating gives CASSLEAHTGELFF. The chain employs TRBV5-1 and TRBJ2-2; a possible D gene is TRBD2 (5 bases). Trimming pared 4 bases from V and 3 bases from J, leaving 10 bases between. The CDR3 is 14 residues long. CDR1 and CDR2 (germline): SGHRS, YFSETQ.

This chain joins TRBV7-8 and TRBJ1-2; maybe TRBD1 (5 bases). Germline V gene lookup returns CDR1 SGHVS and CDR2 FQNEAQ. This CDR3 spans 16 amino acids. V lost 5 bases, J lost 7 bases, and 23 bases lay in between. The CDR3 region is CASSPTDSSLFGGYTF. The CDR3 DNA is TGTGCCAGCAGCCCCACCGACAGTTCACTTTTCGGTGGCTACACCTTC.

The rearrangement joins TRBV9 to TRBJ1-4; no reliable D call. The CDR3 is 13 amino acids. V was shortened by 4 bases and J by 8 bases, with 12 bases between the two germline ends. Germline loops: CDR1 SGDLS, CDR2 YYNGEE. CDR3 DNA sequence: TGTGCCAGCAGCTCCCGGATTGGGGAAAAACTGTTTTTT. Its protein is CASSSRIGEKLFF.

This clone appeared a single time. CDR3 in amino acids: CASSRSAGSYEQYF. CDR3 in DNA: TGTGCCAGCAGCCGATCTGCGGGTTCCTACGAGCAGTACTTC. V usage is TRBV3-1 (or the pseudogene TRBV3-2) and J usage is TRBJ2-7; D is perhaps TRBD2 (5 bases). The V gene's germline CDR1 is LGHDT and CDR2 YNNKEL (reference sequence). The CDR3 contains 14 residues. V was cut by 4 bases and J by 1 base, with 11 bases left in between.

The gene calls are TRBV4-3 and TRBJ1-1; D gene ambiguous. The CDR3 sequence is 16 residues long. The germline V and J ends were trimmed by 2 bases and 4 bases, with 17 bases remaining between them. CDR1 and CDR2 (germline): LGHNA, YSLEER. The CDR3 nucleotides read TGCGCCAGCAGCCAATCCCTTTCTGAGGGTTTCACTGAAGCTTTCTTT. This gives the protein CASSQSLSEGFTEAFF.

V and J are TRBV28 and TRBJ1-2, with TRBD1 identical over 7 bases. This CDR3 contains 14 residues. V shed 5 bases and J 2 bases; nucleotides not matched to a gene: 5. Germline CDR1 MDHEN, CDR2 SYDVKM. The DNA for the CDR3 is TGTGCCAGCAGTACCCAGGGGGGGAACTATGGCTACACCTTC. Protein: CASSTQGGNYGYTF.

The chain employs TRBV28 and TRBJ2-7; no reliable D call. Deletions cut 7 bases from V and 3 bases from J, with 13 bases between. The CDR3 is 13 residues long. From germline, CDR1 is MDHEN and CDR2 SYDVKM. The CDR3 DNA is TGTGCCAGCACTAGACCCTACCTCTACGAGCAGTACTTC. This encodes CASTRPYLYEQYF.

J is TRBJ2-5 and V is TRBV5-1; D may match TRBD1 or TRBD2 (6 bases each). This CDR3 has 16 amino acids. CDR1 SGHRS and CDR2 YFSETQ come from the germline V gene. V shed 0 bases and J shed 5 bases, with 17 bases lying between them. The CDR3 loop reads CASSLEVGPGGETQYF. CDR3 bases: TGCGCCAGCAGCTTGGAGGTTGGCCCCGGGGGCGAGACCCAGTACTTC.

The chain is built from TRBV5-1 and TRBJ2-1, with D hard to call. The CDR3 is made up of 13 amino acids. The germline V gene has CDR1 SGHRS and CDR2 YFSETQ. V gave up 1 base and J gave up 5 bases, with 7 bases separating them. This CDR3 reads CASSLYSNNEQFF. CDR3 sequence (DNA): TGCGCCAGCAGCTTGTACAGTAACAATGAGCAGTTCTTC.